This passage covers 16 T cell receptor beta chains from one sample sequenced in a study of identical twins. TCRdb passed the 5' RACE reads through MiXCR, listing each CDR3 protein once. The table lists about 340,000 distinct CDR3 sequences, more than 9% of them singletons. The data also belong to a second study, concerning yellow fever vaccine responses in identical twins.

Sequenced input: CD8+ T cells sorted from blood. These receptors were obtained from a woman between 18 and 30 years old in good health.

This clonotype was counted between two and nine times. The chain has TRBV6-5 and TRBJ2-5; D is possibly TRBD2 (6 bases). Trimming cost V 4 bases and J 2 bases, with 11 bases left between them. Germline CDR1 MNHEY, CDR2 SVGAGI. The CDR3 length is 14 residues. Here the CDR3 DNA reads TGTGCCAGCAGTTCTAGCGACCCGCAAGAGACCCAGTACTTC. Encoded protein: CASSSSDPQETQYF.

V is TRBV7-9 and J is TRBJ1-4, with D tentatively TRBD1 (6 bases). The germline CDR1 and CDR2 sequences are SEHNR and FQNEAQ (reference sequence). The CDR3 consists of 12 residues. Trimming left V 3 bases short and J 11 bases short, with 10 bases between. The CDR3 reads CASSFRTEKLFF. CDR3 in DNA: TGTGCCAGCAGCTTCCGGACAGAGAAACTGTTTTTT.

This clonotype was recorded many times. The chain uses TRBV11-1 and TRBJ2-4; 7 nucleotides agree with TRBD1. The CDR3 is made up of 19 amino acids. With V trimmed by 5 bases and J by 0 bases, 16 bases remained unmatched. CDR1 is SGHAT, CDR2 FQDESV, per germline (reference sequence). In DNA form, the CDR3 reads TGTGCCAGCAGCGCCCGACAGGGAAGTGAACATATAGCCAAAAACATTCAGTACTTC. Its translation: CASSARQGSEHIAKNIQYF.

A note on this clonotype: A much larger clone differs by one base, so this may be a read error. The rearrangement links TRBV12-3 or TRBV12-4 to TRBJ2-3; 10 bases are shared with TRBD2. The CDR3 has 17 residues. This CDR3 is CACSLGVTSGEADTQYF. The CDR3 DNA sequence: TGTGCCTGCAGTTTAGGGGTAACTAGCGGGGAGGCAGATACGCAGTATTTT.

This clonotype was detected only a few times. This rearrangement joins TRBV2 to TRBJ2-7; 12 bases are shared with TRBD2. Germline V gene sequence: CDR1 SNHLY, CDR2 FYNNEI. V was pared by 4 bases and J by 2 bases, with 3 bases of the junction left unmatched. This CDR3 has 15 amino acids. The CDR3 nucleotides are TGTGCCAGCAGTGTGACTAGCGGGAGTGCCTACGAGCAGTACTTC. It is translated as CASSVTSGSAYEQYF.

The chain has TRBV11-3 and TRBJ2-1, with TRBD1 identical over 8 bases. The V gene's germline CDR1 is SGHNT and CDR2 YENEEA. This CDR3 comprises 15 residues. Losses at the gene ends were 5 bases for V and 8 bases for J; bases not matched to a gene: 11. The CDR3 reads CASSKGTGPYDEQFF. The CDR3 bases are TGTGCCAGCAGCAAGGGGACAGGCCCTTACGATGAGCAGTTCTTC.

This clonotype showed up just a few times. CDR3 residues: CATKDGGTSPHTDTQYF. The CDR3 DNA reads as TGTGCCACCAAGGACGGAGGGACTTCCCCCCACACAGATACGCAGTATTTT. V usage is TRBV24-1 and J usage is TRBJ2-3; D possibly corresponds to TRBD2 (6 bases). This CDR3 region has 17 residues. Looked up from germline, CDR1 is KGHDR and CDR2 is SFDVKD. V lost 8 bases to trimming and J lost 2 bases, with 22 bases between them.

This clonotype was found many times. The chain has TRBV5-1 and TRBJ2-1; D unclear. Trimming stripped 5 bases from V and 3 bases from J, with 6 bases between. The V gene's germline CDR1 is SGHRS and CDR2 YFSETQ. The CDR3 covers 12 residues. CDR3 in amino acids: CASSADYNEQFF. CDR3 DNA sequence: TGCGCCAGCAGTGCGGACTACAATGAGCAGTTCTTC.

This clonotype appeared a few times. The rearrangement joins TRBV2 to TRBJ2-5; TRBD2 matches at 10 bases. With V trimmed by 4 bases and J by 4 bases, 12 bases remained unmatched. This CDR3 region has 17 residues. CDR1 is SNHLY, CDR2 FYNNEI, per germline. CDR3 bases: TGTGCCAGCAGTGCTGGGCTAGCGGGAGAGGCGGGAGAGACCCAGTACTTC. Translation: CASSAGLAGEAGETQYF.

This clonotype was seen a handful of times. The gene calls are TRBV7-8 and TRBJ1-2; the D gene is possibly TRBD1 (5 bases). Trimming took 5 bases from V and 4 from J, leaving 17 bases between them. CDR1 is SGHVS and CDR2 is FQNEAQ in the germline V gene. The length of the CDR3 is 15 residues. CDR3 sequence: CASSAQRGGLYGYTF. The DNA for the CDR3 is TGTGCCAGCAGCGCCCAGAGGGGCGGGCTCTATGGCTACACCTTC.

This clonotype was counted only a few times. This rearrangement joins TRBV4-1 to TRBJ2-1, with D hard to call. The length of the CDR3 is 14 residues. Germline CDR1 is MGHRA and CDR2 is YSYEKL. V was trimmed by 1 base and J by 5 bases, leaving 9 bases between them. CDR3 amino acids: CASSQGDRNNEQFF. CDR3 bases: TGCGCCAGCAGCCAAGGTGATCGTAACAATGAGCAGTTCTTC.

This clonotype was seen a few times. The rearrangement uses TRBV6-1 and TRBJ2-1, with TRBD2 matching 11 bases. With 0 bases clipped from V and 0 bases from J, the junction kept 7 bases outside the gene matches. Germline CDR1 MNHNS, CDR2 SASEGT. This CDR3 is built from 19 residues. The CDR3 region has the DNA TGTGCCAGCAGTGAAGCCCGACTAGCGGGGATCGACTCCTACAATGAGCAGTTCTTC. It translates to CASSEARLAGIDSYNEQFF.

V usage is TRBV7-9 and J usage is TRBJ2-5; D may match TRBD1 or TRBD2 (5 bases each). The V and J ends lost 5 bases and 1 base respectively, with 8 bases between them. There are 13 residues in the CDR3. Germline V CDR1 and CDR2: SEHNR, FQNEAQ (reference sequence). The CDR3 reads CASSIGTQETQYF. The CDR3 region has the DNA TGTGCCAGCAGCATCGGGACCCAAGAGACCCAGTACTTC. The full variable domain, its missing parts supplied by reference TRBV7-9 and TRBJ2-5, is DTGVSQNPRHKITKRGQNVTFRCDPISEHNRLYWYRQTLGQGPEFLTYFQNEAQLEKSRLLSDRFSAERPKGSFSTLEIQRTEQGDSAMYLCASSIGTQETQYFGPGTRLLVL.

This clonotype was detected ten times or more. The CDR3 here is CASSLDSAHPPYGYTF. The CDR3 nucleotides are TGTGCCAGCAGCTTAGATAGCGCACACCCTCCCTATGGCTACACCTTC. The V and J genes are TRBV11-2 and TRBJ1-2; D not resolved. The CDR3 loop spans 16 amino acids. Trimming stripped 0 bases from V and 4 bases from J, with 15 bases between. Germline V gene lookup returns CDR1 SGHAT and CDR2 FQNNGV.

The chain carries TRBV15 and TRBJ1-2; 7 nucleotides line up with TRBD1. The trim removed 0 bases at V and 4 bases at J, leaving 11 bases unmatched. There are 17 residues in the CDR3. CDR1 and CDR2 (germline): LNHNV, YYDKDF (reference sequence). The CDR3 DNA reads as TGTGCCACCAGCAGAGATTCTGACAGGGCACTTGGCTATGGCTACACCTTC. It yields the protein CATSRDSDRALGYGYTF. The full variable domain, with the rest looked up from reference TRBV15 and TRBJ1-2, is DAMVIQNPRYQVTQFGKPVTLSCSQTLNHNVMYWYQQKSSQAPKLLFHYYDKDFNNEADTPDNFQSRRPNTSFCFLDIRSPGLGDTAMYLCATSRDSDRALGYGYTFGSGTRLTVV.

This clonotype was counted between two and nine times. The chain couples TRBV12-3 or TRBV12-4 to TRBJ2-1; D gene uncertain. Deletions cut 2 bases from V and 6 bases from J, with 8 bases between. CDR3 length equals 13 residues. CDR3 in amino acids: CASSLSPLNEQFF. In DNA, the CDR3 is TGTGCCAGCAGTTTATCCCCTCTCAATGAGCAGTTCTTC.